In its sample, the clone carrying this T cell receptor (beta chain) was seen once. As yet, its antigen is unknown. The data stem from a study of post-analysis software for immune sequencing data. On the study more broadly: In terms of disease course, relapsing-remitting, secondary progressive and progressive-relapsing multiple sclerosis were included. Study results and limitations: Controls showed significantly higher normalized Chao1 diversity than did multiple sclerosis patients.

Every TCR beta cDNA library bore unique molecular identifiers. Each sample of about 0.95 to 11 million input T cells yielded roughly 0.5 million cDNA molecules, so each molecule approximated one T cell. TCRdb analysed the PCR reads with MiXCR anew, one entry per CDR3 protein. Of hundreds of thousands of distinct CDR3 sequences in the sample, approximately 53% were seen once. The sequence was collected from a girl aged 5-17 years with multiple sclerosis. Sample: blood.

The CDR3 spells CASSYGTRRREQYF. In DNA form, the CDR3 reads TGTGCCAGCAGTTATGGGACTAGGCGGCGCGAGCAGTACTTC. The rearrangement links TRBV6-5 to TRBJ2-7; 8 bases fit TRBD2. This CDR3 is 14 amino acids long. CDR1 and CDR2 from the germline V gene are MNHEY and SVGAGI. V trimming: 3 bases; J trimming: 6 bases; junction bases outside the gene matches: 7.